Listed here are 28 T cell receptor beta chains from one sample, sequenced in a study of T cells in Graves' hyperthyroidism and ophthalmopathy. RNA transcripts yielded amplified TCR beta CDR3 regions. First-round RT-PCR of the TCR CDR3 relied on the HTBI primer set. TCRdb re-called the multiplex PCR reads with MiXCR, one entry per CDR3 protein. Of 350,000 to 400,000 distinct CDR3 sequences listed, 14% to 15% are singletons. Sequencing was carried out using blood. Receptors were obtained from a woman in her twenties or thirties with Graves' hyperthyroidism.

This clonotype has at least ten counts. J is TRBJ2-1 and V is TRBV5-6; D call uncertain. This CDR3 has 16 residues. The V and J ends lost 1 base and 0 bases respectively, with 11 bases between them. Germline CDR1 reads SGHDT; CDR2 reads YYEEEE. CDR3 DNA: TGTGCCAGCAGCTTGTTCGCGGACGCCTCCTACAATGAGCAGTTCTTC. This sequence encodes CASSLFADASYNEQFF.

This clonotype was seen at least ten times. This rearrangement joins TRBV12-3 or TRBV12-4 to TRBJ2-3, with TRBD2 identical over 9 bases. The CDR3 is 17 residues long. With V trimmed by 5 bases and J by 8 bases, 17 bases remained unmatched. In nucleotides, the CDR3 is TGTGCCAGCAGTGCCGAGGGGCTAGCGGGGCTTTTAGGTACGCAGTATTTT. This gives the protein CASSAEGLAGLLGTQYF.

This chain links TRBV27 with TRBJ1-2; the D is unclear. Trimming removed 0 bases from V and 6 bases from J, with 8 bases in between. The CDR3 loop spans 13 amino acids. The germline V gene has CDR1 MNHEY and CDR2 SMNVEV (reference sequence). The CDR3 sequence is CASSLSDGNGYTF. The DNA of the CDR3 is TGTGCCAGCAGTTTATCGGACGGGAATGGCTACACCTTC.

This clonotype has more than one count but fewer than ten. The rearrangement links TRBV4-1 to TRBJ2-1; 7 bases are a match to TRBD2. CDR1 and CDR2 (germline): MGHRA, YSYEKL. The CDR3 contains 18 residues. The J segment lost 3 bases and the V segment lost 0 bases, leaving 11 bases of the junction unmatched. CDR3 nucleotide sequence: TGCGCCAGCAGCCAAGAAACCTGGGACTACAGATTCTACAATGAGCAGTTCTTC. Protein: CASSQETWDYRFYNEQFF.

CDR3 nucleotide sequence: TGTGCCAGCAGCCCAAGGACAGGGCAATATGGCTACACCTTC. It codes for CASSPRTGQYGYTF. This chain uses TRBV5-4 with TRBJ1-2, with 8 bases lining up with TRBD1. Germline V gene data show CDR1 as SGHNT and CDR2 as YYREEE (reference sequence). The CDR3 runs 14 residues. J was trimmed by 5 bases and V by 4 bases; bases with no gene match: 7.

This chain links TRBV2 with TRBJ2-7; D not resolved. CDR3 size: 12 residues. CDR1 SNHLY and CDR2 FYNNEI come from the germline V gene. Trimming cost V 6 bases and J 2 bases, with 8 bases left between them. The CDR3 is CASSTDPYEQYF. CDR3 DNA sequence: TGTGCCAGCAGCACGGACCCCTACGAGCAGTACTTC.

A few counts support this clonotype. The genes are TRBV29-1 and TRBJ2-3, with 10 bases lining up with TRBD2. Germline lookup yields CDR1 SQVTM and CDR2 ANQGSEA. The trim removed 6 bases at V and 0 bases at J, leaving 3 bases unmatched. The CDR3 has 14 residues. As DNA, the CDR3 is TGCAGCGTGCTGGGACTAGCGAGCACAGATACGCAGTATTTT. Translation: CSVLGLASTDTQYF.

This clonotype appeared many times. This chain links TRBV13 with TRBJ2-5; D not resolved. The V end lost 5 bases, the J end lost 7 bases, and 11 bases lay between the germline ends. Per the germline V gene, CDR1 is PRHDT and CDR2 is FYEKMQ (reference sequence). This CDR3 has 12 residues. The CDR3 DNA is TGTGCCAGCAGCAACGCGACGTCGACCCAGTACTTC. Translated, it gives CASSNATSTQYF.

J is TRBJ2-7 and V is TRBV30; D is undetermined. Germline lookup yields CDR1 GTSNPN and CDR2 SVGIG (reference sequence). V was cut by 7 bases and J by 3 bases, with 10 bases left in between. This CDR3 has 11 residues. The CDR3 coding sequence is TGTGCCTTAAACGGTCTCTACGAGCAGTACTTC. Its translation is CALNGLYEQYF.

Ten or more counts support this clonotype. V is TRBV15 and J is TRBJ2-3; tentatively, D is TRBD2 (5 bases). V dropped 9 bases and J dropped 8 bases, with 18 bases sitting between them. This CDR3 region has 13 residues. Germline V gene sequence: CDR1 LNHNV, CDR2 YYDKDF (reference sequence). CDR3 nucleotides: TGTGCCACTTCGGACGGGAACACTGGTACGCAGTATTTT. It encodes CATSDGNTGTQYF.

The rearrangement joins TRBV12-3 or TRBV12-4 to TRBJ2-3; D is unresolved. V was shortened by 3 bases and J by 0 bases, with 10 bases between the two germline ends. There are 15 residues in the CDR3. CDR3 amino acids: CASSFVGTSTDTQYF. The CDR3 DNA is TGTGCCAGCAGTTTTGTGGGAACTAGCACAGATACGCAGTATTTT.

Notes on this clonotype: A much larger clone sits a single nucleotide away, making a read error possible. The V gene is TRBV28, the J gene TRBJ1-6; possible D gene TRBD1, 5 bases. This CDR3 has 12 residues. The V end was cut by 7 bases, the J end by 14 bases, with 15 bases between. Germline CDR1 reads MDHEN; CDR2 reads SYDVKM. CDR3 sequence reads: CASNLGEKTLHF. CDR3 nucleotide sequence: TGTGCCAGCAACCTGGGGGAGAAGACCCTCCACTTT.

The chain joins TRBV7-9 to TRBJ1-1, with 8 bases fitting TRBD1. Germline V lookup: CDR1 SEHNR, CDR2 FQNEAQ (reference sequence). The CDR3 totals 14 residues. After removal of 6 bases from V and 4 bases from J, the junction contained 7 bases not matched to a gene. As DNA, the CDR3 is TGTGCCAGCAGGCCGACAGGGGAGGTCACTGAAGCTTTCTTT. This codes for CASRPTGEVTEAFF.

This chain joins TRBV5-4 and TRBJ1-5, with no clear D. Germline CDR1 SGHNT, CDR2 YYREEE (reference sequence). Trimming cost V 3 bases and J 3 bases, with 16 bases left between them. The CDR3 runs to 16 residues. CDR3 bases: TGTGCCAGCAGCTCGGACGGCGGAGCTAACAATCAGCCCCAGCATTTT. This translates into CASSSDGGANNQPQHF.

The V gene is TRBV15, the J gene TRBJ1-1; D not resolved. This CDR3 region has 16 residues. Trimming stripped 3 bases from V and 7 bases from J, with 21 bases between. Germline V lookup: CDR1 LNHNV, CDR2 YYDKDF (reference sequence). CDR3 sequence (DNA): TGTGCCACCAGCAGTACAATTTTAGGGCGATGGGTTGAAGCTTTCTTT. Its protein is CATSSTILGRWVEAFF.

This clonotype has ten or more counts. V is TRBV9 and J is TRBJ2-5; D unresolved. Germline values: CDR1 SGDLS, CDR2 YYNGEE. Trimming took off 0 bases at V and 5 bases at J, with 5 bases between the two ends. The CDR3 runs 12 residues. CDR3 DNA sequence: TGTGCCAGCAGCGTAGGCGCGGAGACCCAGTACTTC. This codes for CASSVGAETQYF.

This sequence joins TRBV19 and TRBJ1-5; 8 bases fit TRBD1. Germline CDR1 LNHDA, CDR2 SQIVND (reference sequence). V lost 3 bases and J lost 3; bases outside the gene matches: 7. The CDR3 length is 16 residues. The CDR3 DNA is TGTGCCAGTAGTATCACCGGGACAGGATCCAATCAGCCCCAGCATTTT. It translates to CASSITGTGSNQPQHF.

This clonotype was recorded many times. The V gene is TRBV20-1, the J gene TRBJ2-7, with D possibly TRBD2 on 5 matching bases. Germline CDR1 DFQATT, CDR2 SNEGSKA (reference sequence). Trimming removed 3 bases from V and 4 bases from J, with 13 bases in between. This CDR3 comprises 13 residues. CDR3 region: CSARDPREYEQYF. The CDR3 DNA reads as TGCAGTGCTAGGGACCCCCGGGAATACGAGCAGTACTTC.

This clonotype has a handful of counts. The chain couples TRBV9 to TRBJ2-7; D call uncertain. Germline V CDR1 and CDR2: SGDLS, YYNGEE. With 3 bases removed from V and 5 bases from J, the gap between germline ends came to 9 bases. The CDR3 is 12 residues long. The CDR3 DNA follows: TGTGCCAGCAGCGATGGGTTTAACGAGCAGTACTTC. Translation: CASSDGFNEQYF.

The table lists this clonotype with a few counts. J is TRBJ2-5 and V is TRBV29-1; D could derive from TRBD1 or TRBD2 (6 bases each). Per the germline V gene, CDR1 is SQVTM and CDR2 is ANQGSEA. There are 12 residues in the CDR3. Deletions cut 7 bases from V and 5 bases from J, with 14 bases between. DNA for the CDR3: TGCAGCGGAATCACAGGGACTGAGACCCAGTACTTC. Its translation: CSGITGTETQYF. The whole variable domain, filled in from reference TRBV29-1 and TRBJ2-5, reads SAVISQKPSRDICQRGTSLTIQCQVDSQVTMMFWYRQQPGQSLTLIATANQGSEATYESGFVIDKFPISRPNLTFSTLTVSNMSPEDSSIYLCSGITGTETQYFGPGTRLLVL.

Many counts were recorded for this clonotype. The chain couples TRBV18 to TRBJ2-1; no definite D call. The CDR3 runs 13 residues. With 3 bases removed from V and 7 bases from J, the gap between germline ends came to 10 bases. Per the germline V gene, CDR1 is KGHSH and CDR2 is LQKENI. The CDR3 here is CASSPSGLNEQFF. CDR3 nucleotide sequence: TGTGCCAGCTCACCTTCCGGTTTAAATGAGCAGTTCTTC. The variable domain in full, completed from reference TRBV18 and TRBJ2-1, reads NAGVMQNPRHLVRRRGQEARLRCSPMKGHSHVYWYRQLPEEGLKFMVYLQKENIIDESGMPKERFSAEFPKEGPSILRIQQVVRGDSAAYFCASSPSGLNEQFFGPGTRLTVL.

The CDR3 DNA follows: TGCAGCGTGGGGGACGGCCTTGAGGCCCAGTACTTC. It translates to CSVGDGLEAQYF. The chain links TRBV29-1 to TRBJ2-5, with D perhaps assigned TRBD1 or TRBD2 (5 bases each). This CDR3 spans 12 amino acids. V was pared by 6 bases and J by 9 bases, with 17 bases between. Per the germline V gene, CDR1 is SQVTM and CDR2 is ANQGSEA.

V usage is TRBV28 and J usage is TRBJ1-6; D is undetermined. The CDR3 has 14 residues. In germline, CDR1 is MDHEN, CDR2 SYDVKM. The V and J ends lost 3 bases and 9 bases respectively, with 12 bases between them. In nucleotides, the CDR3 is TGTGCCAGCAGTTTCGGGGTCTTCTCTTCACCCCTCCACTTT. Protein product: CASSFGVFSSPLHF.

This clonotype was seen a few times. This chain links TRBV9 with TRBJ1-5; 8 bases line up with TRBD1. The V gene end was trimmed by 0 bases and the J gene end by 0 bases; junction bases not matched to a gene: 2. The germline gives CDR1 SGDLS, CDR2 YYNGEE. The CDR3 loop spans 16 amino acids. CDR3 in amino acids: CASSVGDRNSNQPQHF. CDR3 in DNA: TGTGCCAGCAGCGTAGGGGACAGGAATAGCAATCAGCCCCAGCATTTT.

This rearrangement joins TRBV7-9 to TRBJ1-5; maybe TRBD1 (6 bases). V lost 3 bases to trimming and J lost 6 bases, with 12 bases between them. The CDR3 covers 14 residues. Germline CDR1 is SEHNR and CDR2 is FQNEAQ (reference sequence). The CDR3 sequence is CASSLGGFRQPQHF. CDR3 nucleotides: TGTGCCAGCAGCTTGGGGGGCTTCCGTCAGCCCCAGCATTTT.

The chain is built from TRBV5-1 and TRBJ2-7; 10 nucleotides line up with TRBD2. From germline, CDR1 is SGHRS and CDR2 YFSETQ. This CDR3 is built from 15 residues. The J segment lost 5 bases and the V segment lost 5 bases, leaving 10 bases of the junction unmatched. CDR3 sequence reads: CASSPGTSASHEQYF. The DNA for the CDR3 is TGCGCCAGCAGTCCCGGGACTAGCGCGAGCCACGAGCAGTACTTC.

The chain joins TRBV7-9 to TRBJ1-1; D gene unclear. V lost 5 bases and J 0 bases, leaving 10 bases between the germline ends. Germline assignment: CDR1 SEHNR and CDR2 FQNEAQ (reference sequence). CDR3 length: 14 residues. CDR3 nucleotide sequence: TGTGCCAGCAGCCCGGACGTTATGAACACTGAAGCTTTCTTT. This gives the protein CASSPDVMNTEAFF.

This clonotype showed up many times. The gene calls are TRBV18 and TRBJ2-6; D is possibly TRBD1 (6 bases). CDR1 is KGHSH, CDR2 LQKENI, per germline. The CDR3 contains 16 residues. V dropped 8 bases and J dropped 0 bases, with 14 bases sitting between them. The CDR3 coding sequence is TGTGCCAGCCTGGACAGTTTGAGCTCTGGGGCCAACGTCCTGACTTTC. Translating it yields CASLDSLSSGANVLTF.